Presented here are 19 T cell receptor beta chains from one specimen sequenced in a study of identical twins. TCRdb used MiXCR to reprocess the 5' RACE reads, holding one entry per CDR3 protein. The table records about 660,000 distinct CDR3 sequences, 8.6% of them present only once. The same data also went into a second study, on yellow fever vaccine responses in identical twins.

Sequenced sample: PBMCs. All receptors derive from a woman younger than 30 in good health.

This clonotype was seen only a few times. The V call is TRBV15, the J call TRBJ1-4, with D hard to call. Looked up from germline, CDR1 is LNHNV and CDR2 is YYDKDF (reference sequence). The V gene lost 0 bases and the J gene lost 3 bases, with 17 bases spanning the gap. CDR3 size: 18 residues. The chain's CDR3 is CATSRDLVVAQSNEKLFF. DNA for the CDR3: TGTGCCACCAGCAGAGATCTAGTGGTAGCACAGTCTAATGAAAAACTGTTTTTT.

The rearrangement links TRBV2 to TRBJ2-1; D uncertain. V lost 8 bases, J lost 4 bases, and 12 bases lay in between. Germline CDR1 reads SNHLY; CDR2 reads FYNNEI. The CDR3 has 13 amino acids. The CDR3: CASAMEAYNEQFF. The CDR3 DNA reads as TGTGCCAGCGCTATGGAAGCATACAATGAGCAGTTCTTC. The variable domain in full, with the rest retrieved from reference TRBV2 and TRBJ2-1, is EPEVTQTPSHQVTQMGQEVILRCVPISNHLYFYWYRQILGQKVEFLVSFYNNEISEKSEIFDDQFSVERPDGSNFTLKIRSTKLEDSAMYFCASAMEAYNEQFFGPGTRLTVL.

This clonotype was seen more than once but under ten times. In DNA form, the CDR3 reads TGTGCCAGCAGTTACCGCCGGACTAGCGGGGGGACTAGCACAGATACGCAGTATTTT. It is translated as CASSYRRTSGGTSTDTQYF. This sequence joins TRBV6-5 and TRBJ2-3; 14 positions agree with TRBD2. Germline V lookup: CDR1 MNHEY, CDR2 SVGAGI. Germline trimming cut 2 bases from V and 0 bases from J; bases unmatched to any gene: 7. This CDR3 spans 19 amino acids.

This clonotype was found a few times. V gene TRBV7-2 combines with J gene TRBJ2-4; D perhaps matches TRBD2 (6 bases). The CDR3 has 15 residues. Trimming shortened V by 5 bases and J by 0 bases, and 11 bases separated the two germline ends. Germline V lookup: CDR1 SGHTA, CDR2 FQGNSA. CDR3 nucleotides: TGTGCCAGCAGCCATAGCGGTATAGCCAAAAACATTCAGTACTTC. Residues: CASSHSGIAKNIQYF.

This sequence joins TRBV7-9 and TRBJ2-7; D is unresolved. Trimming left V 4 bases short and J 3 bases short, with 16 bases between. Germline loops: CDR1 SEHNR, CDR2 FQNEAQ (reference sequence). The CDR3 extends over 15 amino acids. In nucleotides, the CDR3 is TGTGCCAGCAGCTCAACAAGTAAAGAGTTCTACGAGCAGTACTTC. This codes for CASSSTSKEFYEQYF.

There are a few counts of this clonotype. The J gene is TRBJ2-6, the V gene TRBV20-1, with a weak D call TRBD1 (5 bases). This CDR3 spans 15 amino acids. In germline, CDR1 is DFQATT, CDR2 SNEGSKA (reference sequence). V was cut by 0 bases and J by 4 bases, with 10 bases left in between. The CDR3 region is CSARDQGRGANVLTF. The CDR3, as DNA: TGCAGTGCTAGAGATCAGGGAAGAGGGGCCAACGTCCTGACTTTC.

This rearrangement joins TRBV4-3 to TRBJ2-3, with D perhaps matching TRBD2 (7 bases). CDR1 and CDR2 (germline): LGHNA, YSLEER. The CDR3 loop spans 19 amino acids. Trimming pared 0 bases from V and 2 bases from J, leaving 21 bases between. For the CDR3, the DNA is TGCGCCAGCAGCCAAGATCTTTTTATTGTAGGGGGGGACACAGATACGCAGTATTTT. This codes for CASSQDLFIVGGDTDTQYF.

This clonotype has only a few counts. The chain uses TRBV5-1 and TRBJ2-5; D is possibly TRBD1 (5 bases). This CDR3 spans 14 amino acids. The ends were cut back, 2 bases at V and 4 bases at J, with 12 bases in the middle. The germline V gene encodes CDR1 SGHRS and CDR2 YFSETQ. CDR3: CASSFEDMGETQYF. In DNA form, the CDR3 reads TGCGCCAGCAGCTTTGAGGACATGGGAGAGACCCAGTACTTC.

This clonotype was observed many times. The CDR3: CASSLVDQPQHF. The CDR3 DNA follows: TGTGCCAGCAGCTTAGTAGATCAGCCCCAGCATTTT. The chain joins TRBV7-9 to TRBJ1-5; D remains unclear. The V end lost 1 base, the J end lost 5 bases, and 3 bases lay between the germline ends. The CDR3 totals 12 residues. CDR1 is SEHNR, CDR2 FQNEAQ, per germline (reference sequence).

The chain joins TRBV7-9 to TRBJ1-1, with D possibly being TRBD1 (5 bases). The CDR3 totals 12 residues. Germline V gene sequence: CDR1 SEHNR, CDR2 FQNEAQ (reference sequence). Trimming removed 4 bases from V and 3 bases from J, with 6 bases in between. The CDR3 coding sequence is TGTGCCAGCAGCTCGACAGACACTGAAGCTTTCTTT. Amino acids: CASSSTDTEAFF.

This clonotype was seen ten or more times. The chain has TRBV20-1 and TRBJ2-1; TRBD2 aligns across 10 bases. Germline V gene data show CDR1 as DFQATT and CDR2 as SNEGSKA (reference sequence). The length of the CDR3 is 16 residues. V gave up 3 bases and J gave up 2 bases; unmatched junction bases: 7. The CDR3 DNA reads TGCAGTGCTAGGGACTCTAGCGGGGGCACCTACAATGAGCAGTTCTTC. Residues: CSARDSSGGTYNEQFF.

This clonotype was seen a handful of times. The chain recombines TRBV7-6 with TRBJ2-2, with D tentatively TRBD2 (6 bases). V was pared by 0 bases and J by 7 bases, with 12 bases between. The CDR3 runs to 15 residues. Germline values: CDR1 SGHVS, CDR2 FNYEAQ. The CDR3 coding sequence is TGTGCCAGCAGCTTAGCAGGAGGGGACGTCGGGGAGCTGTTTTTT. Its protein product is CASSLAGGDVGELFF.

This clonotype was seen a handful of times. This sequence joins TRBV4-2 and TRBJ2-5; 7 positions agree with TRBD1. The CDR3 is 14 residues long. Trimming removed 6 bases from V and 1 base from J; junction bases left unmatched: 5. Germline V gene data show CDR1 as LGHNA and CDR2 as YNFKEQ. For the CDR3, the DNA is TGTGCCAGCAGAGGACAGGAGGTCCAAGAGACCCAGTACTTC. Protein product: CASRGQEVQETQYF.

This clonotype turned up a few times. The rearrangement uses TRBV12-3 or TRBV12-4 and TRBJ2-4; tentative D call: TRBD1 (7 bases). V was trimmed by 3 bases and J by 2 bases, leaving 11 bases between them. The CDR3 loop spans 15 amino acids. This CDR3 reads CASSFRGASKNIQYF. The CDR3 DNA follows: TGTGCCAGCAGTTTCAGGGGGGCCTCCAAAAACATTCAGTACTTC.

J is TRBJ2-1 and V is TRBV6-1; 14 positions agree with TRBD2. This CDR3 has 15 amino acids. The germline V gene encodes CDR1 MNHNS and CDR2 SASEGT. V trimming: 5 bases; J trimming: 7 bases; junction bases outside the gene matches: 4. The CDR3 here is CASSRTSGRLNEQFF. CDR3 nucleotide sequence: TGTGCCAGCAGTCGGACTAGCGGGAGGTTGAATGAGCAGTTCTTC.

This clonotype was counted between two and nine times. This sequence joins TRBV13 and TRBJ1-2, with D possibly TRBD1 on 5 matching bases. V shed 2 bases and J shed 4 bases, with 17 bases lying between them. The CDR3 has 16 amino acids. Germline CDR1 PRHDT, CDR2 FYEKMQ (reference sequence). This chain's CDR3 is CASSLNAGGYSYGYTF. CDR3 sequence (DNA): TGTGCCAGCAGCTTAAATGCGGGGGGGTACAGCTATGGCTACACCTTC.

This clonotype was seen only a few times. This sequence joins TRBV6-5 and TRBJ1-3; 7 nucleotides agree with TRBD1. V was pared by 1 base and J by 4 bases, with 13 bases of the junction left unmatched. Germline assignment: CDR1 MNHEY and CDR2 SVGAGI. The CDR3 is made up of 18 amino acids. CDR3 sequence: CASSYLSPHRGSGNTIYF. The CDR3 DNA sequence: TGTGCCAGCAGTTACTTAAGCCCTCACAGGGGAAGCGGAAACACCATATATTTT.

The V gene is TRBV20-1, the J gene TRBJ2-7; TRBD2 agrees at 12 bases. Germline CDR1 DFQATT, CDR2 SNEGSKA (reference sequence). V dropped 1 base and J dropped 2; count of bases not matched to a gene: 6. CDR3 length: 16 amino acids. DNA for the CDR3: TGCAGTGCTAGAGCCATCGGACTAGCGGGGACCTACGAGCAGTACTTC. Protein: CSARAIGLAGTYEQYF.

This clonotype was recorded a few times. The CDR3 nucleotides read TGTGCCAGCAGCTTAGAGGATTCTGGGGCCAACGTCCTGACTTTC. Amino acid sequence: CASSLEDSGANVLTF. This chain joins TRBV7-9 and TRBJ2-6; D uncertain. This CDR3 contains 15 residues. Trimming left V 1 base short and J 1 base short, with 5 bases between. Germline lookup yields CDR1 SEHNR and CDR2 FQNEAQ (reference sequence).